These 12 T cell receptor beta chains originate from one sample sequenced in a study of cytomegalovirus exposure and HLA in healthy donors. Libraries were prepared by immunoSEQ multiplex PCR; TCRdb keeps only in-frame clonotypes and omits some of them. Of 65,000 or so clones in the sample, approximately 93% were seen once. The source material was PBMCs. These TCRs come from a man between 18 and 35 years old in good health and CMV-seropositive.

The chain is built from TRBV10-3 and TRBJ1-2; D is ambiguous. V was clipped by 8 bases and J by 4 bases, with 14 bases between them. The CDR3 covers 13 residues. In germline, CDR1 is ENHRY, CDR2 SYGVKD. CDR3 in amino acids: CAISQDSSYGYTF. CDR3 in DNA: TGTGCCATCTCCCAGGATTCCTCCTATGGCTACACCTTC.

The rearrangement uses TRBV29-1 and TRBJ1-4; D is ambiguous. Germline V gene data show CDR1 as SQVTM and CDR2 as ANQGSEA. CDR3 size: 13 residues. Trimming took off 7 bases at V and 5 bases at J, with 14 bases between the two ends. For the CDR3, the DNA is TGCAGCGCCCTTGGCGGGGTAAATGAAAAACTGTTTTTT. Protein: CSALGGVNEKLFF.

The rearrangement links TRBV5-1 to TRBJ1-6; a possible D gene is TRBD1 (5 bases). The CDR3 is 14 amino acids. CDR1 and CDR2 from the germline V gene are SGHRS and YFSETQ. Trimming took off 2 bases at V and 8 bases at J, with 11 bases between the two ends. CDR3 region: CASSFREGDSPLHF. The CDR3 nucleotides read TGCGCCAGCAGCTTCAGGGAGGGAGATTCACCCCTCCACTTT.

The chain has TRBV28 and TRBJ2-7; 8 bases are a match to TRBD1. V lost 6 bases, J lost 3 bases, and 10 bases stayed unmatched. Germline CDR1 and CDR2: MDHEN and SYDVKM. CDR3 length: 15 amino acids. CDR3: CASRLTGTGFYEQYF. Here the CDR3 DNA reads TGTGCCAGCAGACTTACCGGGACAGGCTTCTACGAGCAGTACTTC. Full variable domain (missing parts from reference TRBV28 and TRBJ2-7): DVKVTQSSRYLVKRTGEKVFLECVQDMDHENMFWYRQDPGLGLRLIYFSYDVKMKEKGDIPEGYSVSREKKERFSLILESASTNQTSMYLCASRLTGTGFYEQYFGPGTRLTVT.

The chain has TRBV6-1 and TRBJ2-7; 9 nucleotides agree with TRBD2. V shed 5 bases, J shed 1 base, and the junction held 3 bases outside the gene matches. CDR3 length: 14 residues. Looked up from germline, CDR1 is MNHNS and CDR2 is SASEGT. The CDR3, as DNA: TGTGCCAGCAGTTTGAGCGGGGGGTCCTACGAGCAGTACTTC. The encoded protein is CASSLSGGSYEQYF.

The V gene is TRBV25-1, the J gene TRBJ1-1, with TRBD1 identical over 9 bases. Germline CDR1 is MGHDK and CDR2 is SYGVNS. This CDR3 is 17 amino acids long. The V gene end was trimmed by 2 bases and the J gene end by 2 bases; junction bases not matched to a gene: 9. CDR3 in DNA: TGTGCCAGCAGTGAAAGGACAGGGGACACATATAACACTGAAGCTTTCTTT. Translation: CASSERTGDTYNTEAFF.

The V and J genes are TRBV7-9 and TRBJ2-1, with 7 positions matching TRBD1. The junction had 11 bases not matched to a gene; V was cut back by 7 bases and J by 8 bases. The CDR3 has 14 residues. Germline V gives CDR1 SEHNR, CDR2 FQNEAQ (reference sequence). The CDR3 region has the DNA TGTGCCAGCAACGCGGGCGTTACAGGGGATGAGCAGTTCTTC. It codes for CASNAGVTGDEQFF.

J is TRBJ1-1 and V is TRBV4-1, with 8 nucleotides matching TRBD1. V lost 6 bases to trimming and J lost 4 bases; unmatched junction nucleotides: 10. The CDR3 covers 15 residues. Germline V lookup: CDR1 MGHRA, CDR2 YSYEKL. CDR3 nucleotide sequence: TGCGCCAGCAGTCTCAGGGGGCAACTGAGCACTGAAGCTTTCTTT. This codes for CASSLRGQLSTEAFF.

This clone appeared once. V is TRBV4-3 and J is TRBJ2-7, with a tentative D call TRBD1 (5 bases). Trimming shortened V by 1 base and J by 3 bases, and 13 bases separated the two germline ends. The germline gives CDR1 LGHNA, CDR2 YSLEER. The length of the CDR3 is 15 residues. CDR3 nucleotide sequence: TGCGCCAGCAGCCAAGGGGTTTTTCAGGGCTACGAGCAGTACTTC. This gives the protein CASSQGVFQGYEQYF.

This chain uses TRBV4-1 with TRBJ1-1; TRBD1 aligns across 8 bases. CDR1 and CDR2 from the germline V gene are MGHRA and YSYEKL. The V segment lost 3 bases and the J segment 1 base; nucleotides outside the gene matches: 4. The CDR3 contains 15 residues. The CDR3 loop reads CASSQVGTGNTEAFF. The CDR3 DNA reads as TGCGCCAGCAGCCAGGTCGGGACAGGGAACACTGAAGCTTTCTTT.

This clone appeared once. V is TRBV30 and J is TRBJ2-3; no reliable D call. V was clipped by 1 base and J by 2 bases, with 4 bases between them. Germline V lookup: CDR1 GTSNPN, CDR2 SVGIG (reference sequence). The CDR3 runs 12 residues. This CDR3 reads CAWSAVTDTQYF. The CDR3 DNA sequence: TGTGCCTGGAGTGCAGTCACAGATACGCAGTATTTT.

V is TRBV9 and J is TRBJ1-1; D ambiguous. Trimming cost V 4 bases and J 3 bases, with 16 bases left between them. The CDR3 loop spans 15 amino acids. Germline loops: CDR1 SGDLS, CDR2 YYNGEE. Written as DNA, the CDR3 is TGTGCCAGCAGCCTAAGAAGTGTATCCCACACTGAAGCTTTCTTT. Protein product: CASSLRSVSHTEAFF.